This entry is about one TCR beta chain. Its antigen is still unknown. The data are from a study of T cell repertoires in cytomegalovirus infection. The overall study: Peptides in the study included HLA-C-restricted and HLA-B-restricted CMV epitopes. Through public TCR beta signatures, both CMV infection and matching HLA type were indicated.

Study results and limitations: CMV carriers with the relevant HLA were identified by cumulative public TCR beta family frequency.

The germline CDR1 and CDR2 sequences are MNHEY and SMNVEV (reference sequence). V shed 2 bases, J shed 5 bases, and the junction held 4 bases outside the gene matches. This CDR3 has 15 amino acids. MiXCR, run by TCRdb on the reads, gives a single entry per CDR3 protein. The sample includes about 920,000 distinct CDR3 sequences, roughly 30% of them seen just once. The V and J genes are TRBV27 and TRBJ1-2, with TRBD1 matching over 11 bases. This TCR was recovered from a human donor in good health (CMV status not recorded). Some clones in this sample may be carry-over from other donors' samples. Sample: cultured CD8+ T cells from PBMCs, taken from culture after CMV antigen stimulation. The CDR3 DNA reads TGTGCCAGCAGTTTAGGACAGGGGGCACGATATGGCTACACCTTC. Its translation: CASSLGQGARYGYTF.